These T cell receptor beta chains were read from a single sample in a study of vaccination effects on CD4 cells after COVID-19. Their antigens remain unidentified. Assay used: immunoSEQ multiplex PCR; TCRdb lists only in-frame clones, some missing. The sample has 35,000 to 50,000 clones, more than 60% seen once. The sample was CD4+ T cells from PBMCs cultured with HCoV-OC43 spike peptides, taken before COVID-19 vaccination. These receptors were obtained from a human donor who received a COVID-19 vaccine. Both conserved end residues are part of each CDR3. A D gene is named only where the DNA matches it firmly. Not all rows give a size; the values are once, few, many and, for expanded clones, a class.

cdr3_nt | cdr3_aa | clone_size | v_call | d_call | j_call
TGTGCCATCAGTGAGTCGCCTTTGGAGGGCTACACCTTC | CAISESPLEGYTF | once | TRBV10-3 | - | TRBJ1-2
TGTGCCAGCGCGTGGGGCGGCAACTATAATTCACCCCTCCACTTT | CASAWGGNYNSPLHF | few | TRBV27 | - | TRBJ1-6
TGTGCCAGCAGCTTAGAGGGACAGCGGAACACTGAAGCTTTCTTT | CASSLEGQRNTEAFF | once | TRBV7-9 | TRBD1 | TRBJ1-1
TGTGCCAGCAGCTTAGACAGATATGGCTACACCTTC | CASSLDRYGYTF | - | TRBV7-2 | - | TRBJ1-2
TGTGCCAGCAGCTTGACTAGCGGGGGGTCGTTTCAAGAGACCCAGTACTTC | CASSLTSGGSFQETQYF | - | TRBV11-2 | TRBD2 | TRBJ2-5
TGTGCCTGGAGTTGGTTGGGAGCGGGCTACAATGAGCAGTTCTTC | CAWSWLGAGYNEQFF | once | TRBV30 | - | TRBJ2-1
TGTGCCAGCAGCTTAGGGAGCAGGTTTAGCAATCAGCCCCAGCATTTT | CASSLGSRFSNQPQHF | - | TRBV7-2 | - | TRBJ1-5
TGTGCCAGCAGCACCCGGACTAGCGGCGAAAACATTCAGTACTTC | CASSTRTSGENIQYF | - | TRBV5-4 | TRBD2 | TRBJ2-4
TGTGCCAGTAGGCCCGGGACAGGCGGAAACACCATATATTTT | CASRPGTGGNTIYF | few | TRBV19 | TRBD1 | TRBJ1-3
TGTGCCAGCTCACTGGAGGGGACGAACACCGGGGAGCTGTTTTTT | CASSLEGTNTGELFF | - | TRBV18 | - | TRBJ2-2
TGCGCCAGCAGCGACGGAAGTCGCGGTGAGCAGTTCTTC | CASSDGSRGEQFF | few | TRBV5-1 | - | TRBJ2-1
TGTGCCAGTACCCCTTTAGCGGCGACTGGAAACACCATATATTTT | CASTPLAATGNTIYF | - | TRBV19 | - | TRBJ1-3
TGTGCCAGCTCACCTCAGGGGACAATAGATTCACCCCTCCACTTT | CASSPQGTIDSPLHF | - | TRBV18 | - | TRBJ1-6
TGTGCCAGCAGTTTATCTTTATCCTACGAGCAGTACTTC | CASSLSLSYEQYF | - | TRBV12-3/TRBV12-4 | - | TRBJ2-7
TGTGCCAGCAGCGCCCGGCATGGTAATTCACCCCTCCACTTT | CASSARHGNSPLHF | - | TRBV9 | - | TRBJ1-6
TGTGCCAGTAGTATAGCGGGGAGAGGAGTCGAGCAGTACTTC | CASSIAGRGVEQYF | - | TRBV19 | - | TRBJ2-7
TGCGCCAGCAGCTTTGGGGGCACAGAGACCCAGTACTTC | CASSFGGTETQYF | few | TRBV5-1 | - | TRBJ2-5
TGTGCCAGCAGCTTGGCAGGGAGAAGTGACTATGGCTACACCTTC | CASSLAGRSDYGYTF | - | TRBV5-4 | - | TRBJ1-2
TGTGCCAGCAGGGGGACAGGGGTCAGAAGCTCCTACGAGCAGTACTTC | CASRGTGVRSSYEQYF | - | TRBV2 | TRBD1 | TRBJ2-7
TGTGCCAGCAGCCAAGAAAAGCGGGGGGGGAATGAGCAGTTCTTC | CASSQEKRGGNEQFF | once | TRBV4-2 | TRBD2 | TRBJ2-1
TGTGCCAGCAGCCGGACTAGCGGGAACACCGGGGAGCTGTTTTTT | CASSRTSGNTGELFF | - | TRBV3-1/TRBV3-2 | TRBD2 | TRBJ2-2
TGTGCCAGTAGTAACAGGGTGACCCATCAGCCCCAGCATTTT | CASSNRVTHQPQHF | - | TRBV19 | - | TRBJ1-5
TGTGCCTGGAAGGAGCAGGGTGGTTCGGCTGAAGCTTTCTTT | CAWKEQGGSAEAFF | - | TRBV30 | - | TRBJ1-1